Given below is one T cell receptor (beta chain) in context. These data originate in a study of graft-versus-host responses after intestinal transplantation. On the study more broadly: The whole recipient group had anti-thymocyte globulin induction followed by tacrolimus and steroids for approximately three years.

Measured with immunoSEQ multiplex PCR; TCRdb has only the in-frame clones, and not every one. The data hold roughly 11,000 clones, with approximately 76% observed a single time. Intraepithelial lymphocytes and lamina propria lymphocytes were released through processing of graft tissue. Per the germline V gene, CDR1 is LNHDA and CDR2 is SQIVND (reference sequence). The germline V and J ends were trimmed by 0 bases and 4 bases, with 21 bases remaining between them. The CDR3 sequence is 18 residues long. The chain uses TRBV19 and TRBJ1-2; D may be TRBD1 (6 bases). The sequenced sample was ileum tissue, obtained 23 days after intestinal transplant. The TCR originated in a human patient who received an intestinal transplant, so some T cells may come from the graft donor. In DNA form, the CDR3 reads TGTGCCAGTAGTATAGACTCCTACAACACAGGGCAAGGCTATGGCTACACCTTC. Protein: CASSIDSYNTGQGYGYTF.